The 18 T cell receptor beta chains reported below all come from one sample, sequenced in a study of cytomegalovirus exposure and HLA in healthy donors. Repertoires were generated with immunoSEQ multiplex PCR, while TCRdb's copy carries only in-frame clones and drops some. The data contain about 160,000 clones, just under 90% of them seen just once; the ten biggest clones take up about a tenth. The material sequenced was PBMCs. These receptors were collected from a woman under 30 in good health and CMV-seropositive.

V gene TRBV5-1 combines with J gene TRBJ1-2; 9 bases align to TRBD1. The CDR3 spans 15 residues. Germline CDR1 and CDR2: SGHRS and YFSETQ. J was trimmed by 7 bases and V by 7 bases; bases with no gene match: 14. CDR3 coding DNA: TGCGCCAGCGCCCCCCAGGGACAGGGCGTGGCTGGCTACACCTTC. It is translated as CASAPQGQGVAGYTF.

In this sample, this clone turned up once. The chain combines TRBV28 with TRBJ2-1; 8 positions agree with TRBD2. CDR1 and CDR2 from the germline V gene are MDHEN and SYDVKM. This CDR3 has 16 residues. Trimming took 5 bases from V and 0 from J; bases not matched to a gene: 6. In DNA, the CDR3 is TGTGCCAGCAGTCCACGAAGCGGGAGCTCCTACAATGAGCAGTTCTTC. It translates to CASSPRSGSSYNEQFF.

J is TRBJ2-6 and V is TRBV25-1, with D hard to call. The CDR3 runs 15 residues. V lost 4 bases and J lost 0, with 7 bases in between. The germline V gene encodes CDR1 MGHDK and CDR2 SYGVNS. DNA for the CDR3: TGTGCCAGCAGTGGTTGGGCCTCTGGGGCCAACGTCCTGACTTTC. It yields the protein CASSGWASGANVLTF.

Concerning this clone itself: Different DNA sequences within this sample yield the same CDR3. The chain is built from TRBV6-5 and TRBJ2-7; 9 nucleotides line up with TRBD2. J was trimmed by 4 bases and V by 5 bases; bases with no gene match: 6. Germline CDR1 is MNHEY and CDR2 is SVGAGI. This CDR3 contains 14 residues. CDR3: CASSPGLAGYEQYF. DNA of the CDR3: TGTGCCAGCAGTCCGGGACTAGCCGGTTACGAGCAGTACTTC.

The rearrangement joins TRBV18 to TRBJ1-5; D possibly corresponds to TRBD1 (5 bases). Germline CDR1 and CDR2: KGHSH and LQKENI. The CDR3 runs 15 residues. With 2 bases removed from V and 0 bases from J, the gap between germline ends came to 8 bases. The CDR3 spells CASSPRQNSNQPQHF. In DNA form, the CDR3 reads TGTGCCAGCTCACCAAGACAGAATAGCAATCAGCCCCAGCATTTT.

The chain carries TRBV4-1 and TRBJ2-3; 9 nucleotides match TRBD2. V gave up 3 bases and J gave up 4 bases; unmatched junction bases: 2. Germline CDR1 is MGHRA and CDR2 is YSYEKL. The CDR3 runs 14 residues. Here the CDR3 reads CASSQREGPDTQYF. In DNA form, the CDR3 reads TGCGCCAGCAGCCAGCGGGAGGGCCCAGATACGCAGTATTTT.

V is TRBV6-5 and J is TRBJ2-5; possible D gene TRBD2, 7 bases. The V end was cut by 0 bases, the J end by 4 bases, with 12 bases between. Germline-derived CDR1 and CDR2 are MNHEY and SVGAGI. CDR3 size: 15 residues. The CDR3: CASSYSQGRGETQYF. The CDR3, as DNA: TGTGCCAGCAGTTACTCGCAGGGGAGGGGAGAGACCCAGTACTTC.

The V and J genes are TRBV7-3 and TRBJ2-7; possible D gene TRBD2, 6 bases. This CDR3 is 14 amino acids long. V was cut by 0 bases and J by 6 bases, with 12 bases left in between. Germline-derived CDR1 and CDR2 are SGHTA and FQGTGA. The CDR3 is CASSLTPFGGEQYF. CDR3 coding DNA: TGTGCCAGCAGCTTAACCCCATTCGGGGGCGAGCAGTACTTC.

This chain uses TRBV6-1 with TRBJ2-3; 8 nucleotides match TRBD1. The trim removed 0 bases at V and 2 bases at J, leaving 10 bases unmatched. CDR1 is MNHNS, CDR2 SASEGT, per germline. The CDR3 spans 18 residues. CDR3 nucleotide sequence: TGTGCCAGCAGTGAAGCGCAGGGACAGGAGGTCCTCACAGATACGCAGTATTTT. Translating it yields CASSEAQGQEVLTDTQYF.

The chain joins TRBV18 to TRBJ2-3; the D is unclear. The CDR3 loop spans 15 amino acids. V was pared by 7 bases and J by 1 base, with 15 bases between. Germline V gives CDR1 KGHSH, CDR2 LQKENI. CDR3 sequence: CASLASLARTDTQYF. CDR3 nucleotides: TGTGCCAGCTTAGCAAGCCTGGCCCGCACAGATACGCAGTATTTT.

The chain carries TRBV4-1 and TRBJ2-1, with D tentatively TRBD1 (5 bases). Germline CDR1 and CDR2: MGHRA and YSYEKL. This CDR3 has 15 amino acids. Trimming removed 0 bases at V and 2 bases at J, with 8 bases between. This CDR3 is CASSQDEQAYNEQFF. DNA for the CDR3: TGCGCCAGCAGCCAAGATGAACAGGCCTACAATGAGCAGTTCTTC.

This clone was counted only a few times. V and J are TRBV19 and TRBJ1-2; TRBD1 aligns across 7 bases. The junction had 8 bases not matched to a gene; V was cut back by 10 bases and J by 6 bases. This CDR3 has 12 amino acids. The germline V gene has CDR1 LNHDA and CDR2 SQIVND (reference sequence). DNA for the CDR3: TGTGCCATCTCATCCAGGGGGGATGGCTACACCTTC. Protein sequence: CAISSRGDGYTF.

CDR3 nucleotides: TGTGCCAGCAGCTGGGACAGCTTGAACACTGAAGCTTTCTTT. The encoded protein is CASSWDSLNTEAFF. V and J are TRBV27 and TRBJ1-1, with 7 nucleotides matching TRBD1. CDR1 and CDR2 (germline): MNHEY, SMNVEV (reference sequence). CDR3 size: 14 residues. V shed 6 bases, J shed 0 bases, and the junction held 4 bases outside the gene matches.

The chain links TRBV28 to TRBJ2-7; 10 bases are a match to TRBD2. The CDR3 consists of 15 residues. Germline values: CDR1 MDHEN, CDR2 SYDVKM. Germline trimming cut 5 bases from V and 4 bases from J; bases unmatched to any gene: 8. The DNA of the CDR3 is TGTGCCAGCAGTCTGAGAGCGGGAGGGTTTTACGAGCAGTACTTC. This gives the protein CASSLRAGGFYEQYF.

V gene TRBV5-4 combines with J gene TRBJ2-1; 8 bases map to TRBD2. V gave up 0 bases and J gave up 6 bases; unmatched junction bases: 2. The germline CDR1 and CDR2 sequences are SGHNT and YYREEE (reference sequence). This CDR3 spans 14 amino acids. CDR3 DNA: TGTGCCAGCAGCTTGGGCGGGAGGCCCAATGAGCAGTTCTTC. It translates to CASSLGGRPNEQFF. Combining the CDR3 with reference TRBV5-4 and TRBJ2-1 gives the whole variable domain ETGVTQSPTHLIKTRGQQVTLRCSSQSGHNTVSWYQQALGQGPQFIFQYYREEENGRGNFPPRFSGLQFPNYSSELNVNALELDDSALYLCASSLGGRPNEQFFGPGTRLTVL.

The chain combines TRBV19 with TRBJ2-1; possibly TRBD2 for D (6 bases). The CDR3 loop spans 14 amino acids. Germline lookup yields CDR1 LNHDA and CDR2 SQIVND (reference sequence). V was shortened by 6 bases and J by 5 bases, with 14 bases between the two germline ends. CDR3 sequence reads: CASRGTSLNNEQFF. As DNA, the CDR3 is TGTGCCAGTAGAGGGACTTCTTTAAACAATGAGCAGTTCTTC.

CDR3 coding DNA: TGTGCCACCCGCAGGGGGCAAGAGACCCAGTACTTC. This codes for CATRRGQETQYF. J is TRBJ2-5 and V is TRBV11-2; 7 bases line up with TRBD1. J gave up 2 bases and V 10 bases, and 4 bases lay outside the gene matches. The CDR3 contains 12 residues. Germline V lookup: CDR1 SGHAT, CDR2 FQNNGV.

This chain uses TRBV9 with TRBJ2-5; TRBD2 is a possible D gene (5 bases). Trimming pared 0 bases from V and 2 bases from J, leaving 5 bases between. The CDR3 has 13 residues. The V gene's germline CDR1 is SGDLS and CDR2 YYNGEE. The CDR3 reads CASSVGEQETQYF. The CDR3 coding sequence is TGTGCCAGCAGCGTAGGGGAGCAAGAGACCCAGTACTTC.